The 30 T cell receptor beta chains below were found in one sample sequenced in a study of neurological immune-mediated disorders. One entry per CDR3 protein results from TCRdb running MiXCR on the 5' RACE reads. Of some 83,000 distinct CDR3 sequences detected, 2.5% to 3% appear once; the ten largest clones hold around 1.1%. Input material: PBMCs. The receptors stem from a woman aged 25-40 years with multiple sclerosis.

The table lists this clonotype with a few counts. The chain recombines TRBV6-6 with TRBJ2-1, with TRBD2 identical over 9 bases. CDR1 and CDR2 (germline): MNHNY, SVGAGI (reference sequence). V shed 7 bases and J 8 bases; nucleotides not matched to a gene: 12. The length of the CDR3 is 15 residues. The CDR3 bases are TGTGCCAGCATCCCTAGCGGGATAAGGTCAGATGAGCAGTTCTTC. Residues: CASIPSGIRSDEQFF.

This clonotype occurred many times. The rearrangement links TRBV29-1 to TRBJ2-7; D unclear. Trimming removed 7 bases at V and 2 bases at J, with 15 bases between. This CDR3 is 13 amino acids long. Per germline, CDR1 SQVTM and CDR2 ANQGSEA. The CDR3 DNA reads TGCAGCGGTTCTCCCGGGCGTCCCTACGAGCAGTACTTC. It yields the protein CSGSPGRPYEQYF.

At least ten counts were recorded for this clonotype. The chain couples TRBV19 to TRBJ2-6; D is undetermined. V was cut by 0 bases and J by 4 bases, with 16 bases left in between. Per germline, CDR1 LNHDA and CDR2 SQIVND (reference sequence). The CDR3 contains 18 residues. The CDR3 nucleotides are TGTGCCAGTAGTATAGATCGGGCCTTGGGGTCCGGGGCCAACGTCCTGACTTTC. Protein product: CASSIDRALGSGANVLTF.

This clonotype was seen repeatedly, ten times or more. The junction does not match germline at one end; this may be a read error. This chain links TRBV4-3 with TRBJ2-3, with 12 bases identical to TRBD1. The germline V gene has CDR1 LGHNA and CDR2 YSLEER. The CDR3 consists of 17 residues. The CDR3 sequence is CASSQDRGTGGTDTQYF. DNA of the CDR3: TGCGCCAGCAGCCAAGATCGTGGGACAGGGGGCACGGATACGCAGTATTTT.

This clonotype has a count of ten or more. The V and J genes are TRBV27 and TRBJ1-1; D might be TRBD1 (5 bases). Germline CDR1 reads MNHEY; CDR2 reads SMNVEV (reference sequence). V lost 0 bases and J 11 bases, leaving 13 bases between the germline ends. The CDR3 sequence is 13 residues long. This chain's CDR3 is CASSLSEGVRAFF. The CDR3 DNA follows: TGTGCCAGCAGTTTATCCGAAGGGGTACGGGCTTTCTTT.

This clonotype came up many times. This chain connects TRBV4-3 to TRBJ2-2; the match to TRBD2 covers 9 bases. Looked up from germline, CDR1 is LGHNA and CDR2 is YSLEER. V shed 1 base and J 6 bases; nucleotides not matched to a gene: 12. The CDR3 runs to 18 residues. CDR3 protein: CASSQVVVAGDKPGELFF. The CDR3 nucleotides are TGCGCCAGCAGCCAAGTGGTAGTAGCGGGAGATAAGCCCGGGGAGCTGTTTTTT.

This clonotype was picked up many times. V and J are TRBV5-1 and TRBJ1-2, with 7 positions matching TRBD1. The CDR3 is 14 amino acids. Unmatched junction bases numbered 9, after V lost 4 bases and J lost 6 bases. CDR1 is SGHRS and CDR2 is YFSETQ in the germline V gene. The CDR3 coding sequence is TGCGCCAGCAGCCCGACAGGGACAGAAAATGGCTACACCTTC. Protein: CASSPTGTENGYTF.

This clonotype has at least ten counts. This chain joins TRBV19 and TRBJ2-1; D may match TRBD1 or TRBD2 (6 bases each). The CDR3 covers 16 residues. Germline V gene sequence: CDR1 LNHDA, CDR2 SQIVND (reference sequence). The V gene lost 6 bases and the J gene lost 2 bases, with 17 bases spanning the gap. The CDR3 region is CASSPSGASAYNEQFF. The CDR3 DNA is TGTGCCAGTAGCCCTTCGGGGGCTAGCGCCTACAATGAGCAGTTCTTC.

There are many counts of this clonotype. The chain combines TRBV7-9 with TRBJ2-7; possible D gene TRBD2, 5 bases. The CDR3 consists of 12 residues. Germline V gene lookup returns CDR1 SEHNR and CDR2 FQNEAQ (reference sequence). Deletions cut 2 bases from V and 5 bases from J, with 7 bases between. The CDR3, as DNA: TGTGCCAGCAGCTTAAAGGGAGACGAGCAGTACTTC. It yields the protein CASSLKGDEQYF.

This clonotype has a count of ten or more. The chain employs TRBV5-1 and TRBJ1-1; TRBD1 matches 7 bases. Trimming at V came to 6 bases and at J to 0 bases, leaving 8 bases not matched to a gene. Germline values: CDR1 SGHRS, CDR2 YFSETQ. CDR3 size: 15 residues. The CDR3, as DNA: TGCGCCAGCAAGCTGGACACAGGGGTGAACACTGAAGCTTTCTTT. This codes for CASKLDTGVNTEAFF.

This clonotype was picked up many times. The rearrangement uses TRBV5-1 and TRBJ1-5; unclear D gene. CDR1 and CDR2 (germline): SGHRS, YFSETQ. CDR3 length: 13 residues. Trimming left V 0 bases short and J 5 bases short, with 6 bases between. This chain's CDR3 is CASSLDADQPQHF. CDR3 DNA sequence: TGCGCCAGCAGCTTGGACGCGGATCAGCCCCAGCATTTT.

This clonotype occurred many times. This chain connects TRBV12-3 or TRBV12-4 to TRBJ1-3; D unresolved. V was clipped by 6 bases and J by 7 bases, with 7 bases between them. The CDR3 totals 11 residues. The CDR3 region has the DNA TGTGCCAGCAGCCCTAGGAACACCATATATTTT. It codes for CASSPRNTIYF.

This clonotype was picked up many times. J is TRBJ2-3 and V is TRBV4-3; D call uncertain. The germline CDR1 and CDR2 sequences are LGHNA and YSLEER. This CDR3 comprises 14 residues. The V end was cut by 3 bases, the J end by 6 bases, with 13 bases between. In DNA form, the CDR3 reads TGCGCCAGCAGCCAGCGAGGATCCAGGGATACGCAGTATTTT. Amino acids: CASSQRGSRDTQYF.

This clonotype has ten or more counts. V usage is TRBV5-1 and J usage is TRBJ1-2; D possibly corresponds to TRBD1 (5 bases). Trimming removed 0 bases from V and 6 bases from J, with 9 bases in between. Germline V lookup: CDR1 SGHRS, CDR2 YFSETQ. The CDR3 loop spans 13 amino acids. The CDR3 spells CASSLAAGDGYTF. CDR3 coding DNA: TGCGCCAGCAGCTTGGCGGCGGGGGATGGCTACACCTTC.

This clonotype was observed at least ten times. The chain carries TRBV6-5 and TRBJ1-2; 9 bases are shared with TRBD1. V lost 5 bases, J lost 5 bases, and 9 bases stayed unmatched. CDR3 length: 15 residues. CDR1 and CDR2 (germline): MNHEY, SVGAGI. In DNA form, the CDR3 reads TGTGCCAGCAGTCCACAGGGGGCGGGTGGATATGGCTACACCTTC. Protein product: CASSPQGAGGYGYTF.

This clonotype was counted many times. The V call is TRBV7-2, the J call TRBJ2-1, with D possibly matching TRBD2 (5 bases). Trimming took 4 bases from V and 2 from J, leaving 12 bases between them. This CDR3 is 15 amino acids long. Germline values: CDR1 SGHTA, CDR2 FQGNSA. The CDR3 reads CASSSIAKTYNEQFF. The DNA of the CDR3 is TGTGCCAGCAGCTCGATAGCGAAAACCTACAATGAGCAGTTCTTC.

This clonotype has a handful of counts. This may be a read error, as it is one base from a much larger clone. The gene calls are TRBV5-6 and TRBJ1-5, with D maybe TRBD1 (5 bases). Germline CDR1 SGHDT, CDR2 YYEEEE. CDR3 length: 16 residues. The CDR3 spells CASSFRQNYLHQPQNF. The CDR3 DNA reads as TGTGCCAGCAGCTTCCGACAGAACTACCTCCATCAGCCCCAGAATTTT.

The sample holds many counts of this clonotype. The chain employs TRBV20-1 and TRBJ2-3, with 8 bases matching TRBD1. The ends lost 0 bases at V and 9 bases at J; junction bases unmatched: 5. CDR3 length equals 13 residues. Germline V lookup: CDR1 DFQATT, CDR2 SNEGSKA (reference sequence). Here the CDR3 reads CSARDRGLRTQYF. CDR3 nucleotides: TGCAGTGCTAGAGACAGGGGGCTTAGAACGCAGTATTTT.

This clonotype was seen at least ten times. The chain employs TRBV11-2 and TRBJ2-7; 7 nucleotides align to TRBD1. CDR1 and CDR2 (germline): SGHAT, FQNNGV. The CDR3 is made up of 14 amino acids. The J segment lost 5 bases and the V segment lost 4 bases, leaving 8 bases of the junction unmatched. CDR3 DNA: TGTGCCAGCAGCTCCAGGGACAGACGCAACGAGCAGTACTTC. It encodes CASSSRDRRNEQYF.

This clonotype was counted ten times or more. The chain links TRBV14 to TRBJ2-3; D possibly matches TRBD1 or TRBD2 (5 bases each). The CDR3 contains 15 residues. V lost 4 bases and J lost 7, with 18 bases in between. Germline CDR1 and CDR2: SGHDN and FVKESK. The CDR3 sequence: CASSPTRDPFHTQYF. The CDR3 DNA is TGTGCCAGCAGCCCAACAAGGGACCCTTTCCATACGCAGTATTTT.

This clonotype was seen at least ten times. The chain couples TRBV5-6 to TRBJ1-5; 8 bases fit TRBD1. The germline gives CDR1 SGHDT, CDR2 YYEEEE. The CDR3 loop spans 14 amino acids. The V segment lost 4 bases and the J segment 7 bases; nucleotides outside the gene matches: 7. Here the CDR3 DNA reads TGTGCCAGCAGCCTCAAGACAGGGGACCAGCCCCAGCATTTT. It yields the protein CASSLKTGDQPQHF.

This clonotype was observed at least ten times. V gene TRBV7-2 combines with J gene TRBJ1-5; TRBD1 might be the D (5 bases). The CDR3 runs to 13 residues. CDR1 is SGHTA and CDR2 is FQGNSA in the germline V gene. V was shortened by 0 bases and J by 5 bases, with 5 bases between the two germline ends. The CDR3 here is CASSLARDQPQHF. CDR3 in DNA: TGTGCCAGCAGCTTAGCCAGGGATCAGCCCCAGCATTTT. The variable domain in full, with the rest retrieved from reference TRBV7-2 and TRBJ1-5, is GAGVSQSPSNKVTEKGKDVELRCDPISGHTALYWYRQSLGQGLEFLIYFQGNSAPDKSGLPSDRFSAERTGGSVSTLTIQRTQQEDSAVYLCASSLARDQPQHFGDGTRLSIL.

This clonotype was seen many times. This chain connects TRBV29-1 to TRBJ1-2; D is unresolved. The V and J ends lost 2 bases and 5 bases respectively, with 9 bases between them. The germline gives CDR1 SQVTM, CDR2 ANQGSEA. This CDR3 comprises 12 residues. The CDR3 protein is CSVEFGRYGYTF. CDR3 DNA sequence: TGCAGCGTTGAATTTGGCCGATATGGCTACACCTTC.

In its sample, this clonotype was seen many times. CDR3 region: CASSLEGGAIGAFF. Here the CDR3 DNA reads TGTGCCAGCAGCTTAGAGGGAGGGGCCATTGGGGCTTTCTTT. J is TRBJ1-1 and V is TRBV7-6, with D maybe TRBD1 (5 bases). The CDR3 totals 14 residues. Trimming shortened V by 1 base and J by 11 bases, and 17 bases separated the two germline ends. The germline V gene encodes CDR1 SGHVS and CDR2 FNYEAQ.

There are many counts of this clonotype. This chain uses TRBV20-1 with TRBJ2-1; D gene uncertain. The CDR3 consists of 12 residues. V lost 1 base, J lost 7 bases, and 8 bases lay in between. Germline V gene sequence: CDR1 DFQATT, CDR2 SNEGSKA (reference sequence). The CDR3 DNA follows: TGCAGTGCTAGAGCGACTGGGAATGAGCAGTTCTTC. Amino acids: CSARATGNEQFF.

This clonotype was observed at least ten times. The chain couples TRBV5-1 to TRBJ2-1; TRBD2 matches at 15 bases. V shed 4 bases, J shed 4 bases, and the junction held 15 bases outside the gene matches. CDR3 length equals 20 residues. Germline V gene sequence: CDR1 SGHRS, CDR2 YFSETQ. The CDR3 loop is CASSTGLAGGSPDFYNEQFF. The CDR3 bases are TGCGCCAGCAGCACAGGACTAGCGGGAGGGTCCCCGGATTTTTACAATGAGCAGTTCTTC.

This clonotype was seen at least ten times. This chain joins TRBV15 and TRBJ2-1, with TRBD2 matching 7 bases. J gave up 0 bases and V 3 bases, and 17 bases lay outside the gene matches. Germline CDR1 reads LNHNV; CDR2 reads YYDKDF (reference sequence). The CDR3 covers 20 residues. The CDR3 DNA sequence: TGTGCCACCAGCAGGCTGCGCGGGGGAGGGAGCGGCCTCTCCTACAATGAGCAGTTCTTC. Translated, it gives CATSRLRGGGSGLSYNEQFF.

Many counts were recorded for this clonotype. Written as DNA, the CDR3 is TGCAGTGCTAGAGATAGACCCCTTTCGCAGTATTTT. Translation: CSARDRPLSQYF. The chain uses TRBV20-1 and TRBJ2-3; the D is unclear. The CDR3 runs to 12 residues. Germline V lookup: CDR1 DFQATT, CDR2 SNEGSKA (reference sequence). V lost 0 bases, J lost 10 bases, and 11 bases lay in between.

There are many counts of this clonotype. This chain links TRBV10-3 with TRBJ1-2; D gene unclear. Germline CDR1 ENHRY, CDR2 SYGVKD. The CDR3 contains 11 residues. V lost 8 bases and J 4 bases, leaving 8 bases between the germline ends. The CDR3 is CAIRESYGYTF. The CDR3 DNA sequence: TGTGCCATCCGGGAGAGCTATGGCTACACCTTC.

This chain joins TRBV27 and TRBJ2-3, with 11 bases that match TRBD2. The CDR3 consists of 16 residues. CDR1 is MNHEY, CDR2 SMNVEV, per germline (reference sequence). V trimming: 5 bases; J trimming: 3 bases; junction bases outside the gene matches: 7. The CDR3 reads CASSALAGGLTDTQYF. The DNA for the CDR3 is TGTGCCAGCAGTGCGCTAGCGGGAGGTTTGACAGATACGCAGTATTTT.